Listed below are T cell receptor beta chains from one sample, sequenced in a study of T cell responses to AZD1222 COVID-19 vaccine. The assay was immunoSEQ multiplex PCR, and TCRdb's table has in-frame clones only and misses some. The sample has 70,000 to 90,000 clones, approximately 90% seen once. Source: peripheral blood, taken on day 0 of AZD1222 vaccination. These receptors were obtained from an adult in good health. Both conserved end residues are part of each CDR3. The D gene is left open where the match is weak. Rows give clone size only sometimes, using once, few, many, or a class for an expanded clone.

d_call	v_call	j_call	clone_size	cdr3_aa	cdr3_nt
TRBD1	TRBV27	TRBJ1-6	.	CASSLGQGRSPLHF	TGTGCCAGCAGTTTAGGACAGGGGCGTTCACCCCTCCACTTT
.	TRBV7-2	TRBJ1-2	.	CASSYNRDYGYTF	TGTGCCAGCAGCTACAACAGGGACTATGGCTACACCTTC
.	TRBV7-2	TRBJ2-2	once	CASSSGAAATGELFF	TGTGCCAGCAGCTCGGGGGCGGCGGCCACCGGGGAGCTGTTTTTT
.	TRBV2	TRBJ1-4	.	CASSAGGGLGEKLFF	TGTGCCAGCAGTGCAGGTGGGGGCTTAGGGGAAAAACTGTTTTTT
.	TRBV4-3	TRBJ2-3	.	CASSHGNGPAAGDTQYF	TGCGCCAGCAGCCATGGGAACGGACCAGCTGCGGGAGATACGCAGTATTTT
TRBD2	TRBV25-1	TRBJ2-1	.	CASSEFRLAGGNEQFF	TGTGCCAGCAGTGAATTCCGGCTAGCGGGAGGGAATGAGCAGTTCTTC
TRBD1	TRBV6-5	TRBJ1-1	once	CASRPGQPTTEAFF	TGTGCCAGCAGACCGGGACAGCCGACCACTGAAGCTTTCTTT
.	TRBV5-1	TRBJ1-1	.	CASSHGDTEAFF	TGCGCCAGCAGCCATGGGGACACTGAAGCTTTCTTT
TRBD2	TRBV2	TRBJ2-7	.	CASRLSGGAYEQYF	TGTGCCAGCCGCCTTAGCGGGGGGGCCTACGAGCAGTACTTC
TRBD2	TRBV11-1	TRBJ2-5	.	CASSRGTSGRKETQYF	TGTGCCAGCAGCAGAGGGACTAGCGGGAGGAAAGAGACCCAGTACTTC
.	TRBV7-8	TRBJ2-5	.	CASSSNRGETQYF	TGTGCCAGCAGCTCGAATAGAGGAGAGACCCAGTACTTC
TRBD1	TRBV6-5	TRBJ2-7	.	CASRSPGQTAYEQYF	TGTGCCAGCAGGTCTCCGGGACAGACAGCCTACGAGCAGTACTTC
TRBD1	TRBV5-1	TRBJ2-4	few	CASSLGQVPAKNIQYF	TGCGCCAGCAGCTTAGGACAGGTCCCAGCCAAAAACATTCAGTACTTC
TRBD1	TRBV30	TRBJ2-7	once	CAWRRTGSYEQYF	TGTGCCTGGAGAAGGACAGGGTCCTACGAGCAGTACTTC
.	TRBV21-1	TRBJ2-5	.	CASSKAGTPMGTQYF	TGTGCCAGCAGCAAAGCGGGCACTCCCATGGGGACCCAGTACTTC
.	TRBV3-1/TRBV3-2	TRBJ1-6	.	CASSQLPGNNSPLHF	TGTGCCAGCAGCCAACTACCCGGGAATAATTCACCCCTCCACTTT
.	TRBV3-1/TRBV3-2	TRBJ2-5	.	CASSLAALQETQYF	TGTGCCAGCAGCCTCGCAGCCCTCCAAGAGACCCAGTACTTC
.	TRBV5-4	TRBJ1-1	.	CASSLEGGRSTEAFF	TGTGCCAGCAGCTTGGAAGGGGGAAGGTCCACTGAAGCTTTCTTT
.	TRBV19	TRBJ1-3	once	CASSMAEAGNTIYF	TGTGCCAGTAGTATGGCCGAGGCTGGAAACACCATATATTTT